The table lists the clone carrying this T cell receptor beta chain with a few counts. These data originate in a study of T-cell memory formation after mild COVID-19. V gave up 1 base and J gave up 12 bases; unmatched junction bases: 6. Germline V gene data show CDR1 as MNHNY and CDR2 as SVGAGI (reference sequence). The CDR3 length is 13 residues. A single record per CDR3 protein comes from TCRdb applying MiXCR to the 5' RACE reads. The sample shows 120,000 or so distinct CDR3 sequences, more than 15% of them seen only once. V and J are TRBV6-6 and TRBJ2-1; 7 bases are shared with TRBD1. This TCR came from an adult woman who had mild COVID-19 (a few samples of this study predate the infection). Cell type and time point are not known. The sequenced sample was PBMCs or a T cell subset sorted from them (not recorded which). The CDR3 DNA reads TGTGCCAGCAGTTACTACGACAGGGTGGCGCAGTTCTTC. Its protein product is CASSYYDRVAQFF.